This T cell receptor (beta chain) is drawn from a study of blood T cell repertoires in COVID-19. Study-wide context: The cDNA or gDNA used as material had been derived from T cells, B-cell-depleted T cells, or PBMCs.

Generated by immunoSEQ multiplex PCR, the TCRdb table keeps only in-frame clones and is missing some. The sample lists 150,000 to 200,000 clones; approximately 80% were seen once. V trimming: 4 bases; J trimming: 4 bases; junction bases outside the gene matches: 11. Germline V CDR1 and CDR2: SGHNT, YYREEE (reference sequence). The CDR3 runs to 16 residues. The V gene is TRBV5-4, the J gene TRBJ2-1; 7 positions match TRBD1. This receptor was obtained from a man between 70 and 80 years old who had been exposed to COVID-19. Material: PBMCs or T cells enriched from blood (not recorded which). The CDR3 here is CASSRNTGDPYNEQFF. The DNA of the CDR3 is TGTGCCAGCAGCCGCAATACAGGGGATCCATACAATGAGCAGTTCTTC.